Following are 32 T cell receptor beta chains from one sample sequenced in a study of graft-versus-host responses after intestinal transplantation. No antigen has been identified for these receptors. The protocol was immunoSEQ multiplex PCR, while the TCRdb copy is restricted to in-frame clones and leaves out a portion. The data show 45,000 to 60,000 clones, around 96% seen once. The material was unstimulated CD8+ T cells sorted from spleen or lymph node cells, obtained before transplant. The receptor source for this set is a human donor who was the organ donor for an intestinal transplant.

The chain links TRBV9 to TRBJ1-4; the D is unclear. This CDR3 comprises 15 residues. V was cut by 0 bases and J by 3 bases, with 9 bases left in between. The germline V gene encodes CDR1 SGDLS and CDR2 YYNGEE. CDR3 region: CASSVGGKPNEKLFF. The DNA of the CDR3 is TGTGCCAGCAGCGTAGGTGGCAAACCTAATGAAAAACTGTTTTTT.

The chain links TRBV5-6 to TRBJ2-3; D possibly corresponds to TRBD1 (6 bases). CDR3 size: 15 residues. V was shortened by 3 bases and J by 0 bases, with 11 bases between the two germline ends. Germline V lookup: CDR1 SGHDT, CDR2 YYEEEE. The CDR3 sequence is CASSWGRPSTDTQYF. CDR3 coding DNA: TGTGCCAGCAGCTGGGGGCGCCCGAGCACAGATACGCAGTATTTT.

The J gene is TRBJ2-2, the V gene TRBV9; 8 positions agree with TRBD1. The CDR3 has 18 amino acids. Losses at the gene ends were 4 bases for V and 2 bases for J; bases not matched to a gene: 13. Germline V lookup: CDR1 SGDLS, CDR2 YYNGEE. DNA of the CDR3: TGTGCCAGCAGCTTCTCCCATGAGGACAGGGTCAACACCGGGGAGCTGTTTTTT. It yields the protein CASSFSHEDRVNTGELFF.

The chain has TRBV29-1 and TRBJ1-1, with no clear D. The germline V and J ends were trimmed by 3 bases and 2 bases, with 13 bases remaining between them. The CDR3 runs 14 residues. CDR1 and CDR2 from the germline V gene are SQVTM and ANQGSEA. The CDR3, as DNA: TGCAGCGTTGATGTTACCGCTAGTAACACTGAAGCTTTCTTT. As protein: CSVDVTASNTEAFF. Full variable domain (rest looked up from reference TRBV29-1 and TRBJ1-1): SAVISQKPSRDICQRGTSLTIQCQVDSQVTMMFWYRQQPGQSLTLIATANQGSEATYESGFVIDKFPISRPNLTFSTLTVSNMSPEDSSIYLCSVDVTASNTEAFFGQGTRLTVV.

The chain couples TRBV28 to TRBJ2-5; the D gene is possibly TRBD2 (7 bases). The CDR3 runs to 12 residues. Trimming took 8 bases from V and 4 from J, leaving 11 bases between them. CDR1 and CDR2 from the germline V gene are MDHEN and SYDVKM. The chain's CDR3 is CASGGAVETQYF. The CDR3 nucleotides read TGTGCCAGCGGGGGGGCCGTAGAGACCCAGTACTTC.

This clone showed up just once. This chain's CDR3 is CASSPSGAYGYTF. The CDR3 DNA sequence: TGTGCCAGCAGTCCATCCGGGGCCTATGGCTACACCTTC. The chain couples TRBV27 to TRBJ1-2, with D possibly being TRBD1 (5 bases). CDR1 is MNHEY, CDR2 SMNVEV, per germline (reference sequence). The V end lost 5 bases, the J end lost 4 bases, and 11 bases lay between the germline ends. The CDR3 has 13 residues.

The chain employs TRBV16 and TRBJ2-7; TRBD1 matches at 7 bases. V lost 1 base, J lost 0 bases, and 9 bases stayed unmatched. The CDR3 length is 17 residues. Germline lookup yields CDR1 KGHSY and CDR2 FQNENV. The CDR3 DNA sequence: TGTGCCAGCAGCCAATTCATACCGGGACAGATCTCCTACGAGCAGTACTTC. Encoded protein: CASSQFIPGQISYEQYF. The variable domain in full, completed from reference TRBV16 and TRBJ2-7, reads GEEVAQTPKHLVRGEGQKAKLYCAPIKGHSYVFWYQQVLKNEFKFLISFQNENVFDETGMPKERFSAKCLPNSPCSLEIQATKLEDSAVYFCASSQFIPGQISYEQYFGPGTRLTVT.

The CDR3 nucleotides read TGTGCCAGCAGCCAGACGACTAGCGGGGACACCGGGGAGCTGTTTTTT. The encoded protein is CASSQTTSGDTGELFF. This chain uses TRBV9 with TRBJ2-2, with 11 positions matching TRBD2. This CDR3 is 16 amino acids long. Trimming took 4 bases from V and 3 from J; bases not matched to a gene: 5. CDR1 is SGDLS, CDR2 YYNGEE, per germline.

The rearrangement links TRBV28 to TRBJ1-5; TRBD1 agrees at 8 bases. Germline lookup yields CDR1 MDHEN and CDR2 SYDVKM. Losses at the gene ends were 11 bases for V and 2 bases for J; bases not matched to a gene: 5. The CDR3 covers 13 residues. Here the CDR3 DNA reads TGTGCCGGATCAGGGGGCGGCAATCAGCCCCAGCATTTT. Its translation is CAGSGGGNQPQHF. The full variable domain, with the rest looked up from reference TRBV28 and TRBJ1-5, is DVKVTQSSRYLVKRTGEKVFLECVQDMDHENMFWYRQDPGLGLRLIYFSYDVKMKEKGDIPEGYSVSREKKERFSLILESASTNQTSMYLCAGSGGGNQPQHFGDGTRLSIL.

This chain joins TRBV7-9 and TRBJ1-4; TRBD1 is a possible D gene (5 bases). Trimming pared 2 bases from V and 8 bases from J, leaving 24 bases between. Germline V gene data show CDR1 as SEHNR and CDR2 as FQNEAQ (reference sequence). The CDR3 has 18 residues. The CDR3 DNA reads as TGTGCCAGCAGCTTACAGGGCAGGGAGCGCCTTGGACGAGAAAAACTGTTTTTT. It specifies CASSLQGRERLGREKLFF. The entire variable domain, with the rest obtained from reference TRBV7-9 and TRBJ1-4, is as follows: DTGVSQNPRHKITKRGQNVTFRCDPISEHNRLYWYRQTLGQGPEFLTYFQNEAQLEKSRLLSDRFSAERPKGSFSTLEIQRTEQGDSAMYLCASSLQGRERLGREKLFFGSGTQLSVL.

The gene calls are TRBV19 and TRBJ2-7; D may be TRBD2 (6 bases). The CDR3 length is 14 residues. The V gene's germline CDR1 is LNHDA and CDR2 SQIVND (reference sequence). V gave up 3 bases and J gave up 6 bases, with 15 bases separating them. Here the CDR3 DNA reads TGTGCCAGTAGTATCGACTTTGGGGGGACCGAGCAGTACTTC. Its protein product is CASSIDFGGTEQYF. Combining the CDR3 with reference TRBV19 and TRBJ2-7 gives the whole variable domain DGGITQSPKYLFRKEGQNVTLSCEQNLNHDAMYWYRQDPGQGLRLIYYSQIVNDFQKGDIAEGYSVSREKKESFPLTVTSAQKNPTAFYLCASSIDFGGTEQYFGPGTRLTVT.

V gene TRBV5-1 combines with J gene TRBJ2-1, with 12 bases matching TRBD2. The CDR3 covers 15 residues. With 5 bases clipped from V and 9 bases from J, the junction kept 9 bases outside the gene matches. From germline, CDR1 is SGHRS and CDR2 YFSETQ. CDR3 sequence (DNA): TGCGCCAGCAGAACCACTAGCGGGGGGTTTGGTGAGCAGTTCTTC. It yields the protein CASRTTSGGFGEQFF.

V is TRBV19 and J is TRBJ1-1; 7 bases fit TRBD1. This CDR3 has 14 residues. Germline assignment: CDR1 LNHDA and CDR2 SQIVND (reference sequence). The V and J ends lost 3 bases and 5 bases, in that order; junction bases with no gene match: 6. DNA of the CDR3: TGTGCCAGTAGTATGGGCAGGGGGTCGACTGAAGCTTTCTTT. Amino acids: CASSMGRGSTEAFF. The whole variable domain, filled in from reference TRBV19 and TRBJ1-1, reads DGGITQSPKYLFRKEGQNVTLSCEQNLNHDAMYWYRQDPGQGLRLIYYSQIVNDFQKGDIAEGYSVSREKKESFPLTVTSAQKNPTAFYLCASSMGRGSTEAFFGQGTRLTVV.

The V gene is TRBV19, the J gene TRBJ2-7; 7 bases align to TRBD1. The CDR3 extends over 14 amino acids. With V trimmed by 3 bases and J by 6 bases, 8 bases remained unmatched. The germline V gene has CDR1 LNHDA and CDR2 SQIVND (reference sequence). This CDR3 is CASSMWDSSLEQYF. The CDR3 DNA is TGTGCCAGTAGTATGTGGGACAGTTCTCTCGAGCAGTACTTC.

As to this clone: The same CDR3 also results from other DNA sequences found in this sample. The CDR3 nucleotides read TGTGCCAGCAGCTTTAGCGGGGGAGCCTACAATGAGCAGTTCTTC. This gives the protein CASSFSGGAYNEQFF. The V call is TRBV7-8, the J call TRBJ2-1; 9 nucleotides line up with TRBD2. The germline V gene has CDR1 SGHVS and CDR2 FQNEAQ. The CDR3 covers 15 residues. V lost 3 bases and J lost 2; bases outside the gene matches: 2.

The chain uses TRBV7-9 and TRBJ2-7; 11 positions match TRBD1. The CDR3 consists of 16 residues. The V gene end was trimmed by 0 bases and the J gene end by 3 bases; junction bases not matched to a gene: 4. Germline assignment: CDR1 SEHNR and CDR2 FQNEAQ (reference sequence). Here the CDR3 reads CASSLAGQGARYEQYF. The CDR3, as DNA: TGTGCCAGCAGCTTAGCCGGACAGGGGGCCCGCTACGAGCAGTACTTC. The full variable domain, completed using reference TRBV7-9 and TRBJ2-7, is DTGVSQNPRHKITKRGQNVTFRCDPISEHNRLYWYRQTLGQGPEFLTYFQNEAQLEKSRLLSDRFSAERPKGSFSTLEIQRTEQGDSAMYLCASSLAGQGARYEQYFGPGTRLTVT.

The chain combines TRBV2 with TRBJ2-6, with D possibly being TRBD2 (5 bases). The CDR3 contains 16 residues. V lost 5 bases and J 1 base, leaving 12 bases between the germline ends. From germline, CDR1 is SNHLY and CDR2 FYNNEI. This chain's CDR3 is CASSPTSGSGANVLTF. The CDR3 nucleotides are TGTGCCAGCAGTCCCACTTCGGGGTCTGGGGCCAACGTCCTGACTTTC.

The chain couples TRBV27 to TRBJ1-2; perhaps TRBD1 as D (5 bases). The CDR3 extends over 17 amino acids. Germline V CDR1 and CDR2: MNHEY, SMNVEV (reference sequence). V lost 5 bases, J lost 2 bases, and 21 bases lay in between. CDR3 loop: CASSGGPAVGANYGYTF. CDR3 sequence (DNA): TGTGCCAGCAGTGGTGGGCCCGCAGTCGGGGCAAACTATGGCTACACCTTC.

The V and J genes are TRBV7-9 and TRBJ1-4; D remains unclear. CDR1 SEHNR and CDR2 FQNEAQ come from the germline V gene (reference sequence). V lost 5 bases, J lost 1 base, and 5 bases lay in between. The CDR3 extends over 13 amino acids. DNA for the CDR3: TGTGCCAGCAGCCCTGGAACTAATGAAAAACTGTTTTTT. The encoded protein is CASSPGTNEKLFF.

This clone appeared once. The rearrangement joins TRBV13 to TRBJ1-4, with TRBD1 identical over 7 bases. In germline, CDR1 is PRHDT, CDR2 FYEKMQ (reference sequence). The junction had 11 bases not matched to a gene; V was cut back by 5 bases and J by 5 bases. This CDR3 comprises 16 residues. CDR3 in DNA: TGTGCCAGCAGCCCAGCCCGAGACAGGGAGAATGAAAAACTGTTTTTT. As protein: CASSPARDRENEKLFF.

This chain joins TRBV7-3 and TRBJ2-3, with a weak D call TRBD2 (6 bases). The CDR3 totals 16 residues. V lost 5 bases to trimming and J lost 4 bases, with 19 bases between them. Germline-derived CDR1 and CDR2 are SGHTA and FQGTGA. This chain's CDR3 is CASSPRARLVPDTQYF. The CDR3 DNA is TGTGCCAGCAGCCCAAGGGCCCGACTAGTCCCAGATACGCAGTATTTT.

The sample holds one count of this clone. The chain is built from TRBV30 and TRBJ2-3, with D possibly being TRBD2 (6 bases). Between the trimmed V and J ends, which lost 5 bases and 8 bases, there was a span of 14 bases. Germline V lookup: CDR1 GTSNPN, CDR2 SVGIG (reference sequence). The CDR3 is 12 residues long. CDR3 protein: CAWAGLLGTQYF. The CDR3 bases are TGTGCCTGGGCGGGGTTATTGGGTACGCAGTATTTT.

CDR3 region: CASKPTIGNQPQHF. As DNA, the CDR3 is TGTGCCAGCAAGCCTACTATAGGCAATCAGCCCCAGCATTTT. The J gene is TRBJ1-5, the V gene TRBV28; D is unclear. Germline V gives CDR1 MDHEN, CDR2 SYDVKM. V was shortened by 7 bases and J by 2 bases, with 12 bases between the two germline ends. This CDR3 spans 14 amino acids.

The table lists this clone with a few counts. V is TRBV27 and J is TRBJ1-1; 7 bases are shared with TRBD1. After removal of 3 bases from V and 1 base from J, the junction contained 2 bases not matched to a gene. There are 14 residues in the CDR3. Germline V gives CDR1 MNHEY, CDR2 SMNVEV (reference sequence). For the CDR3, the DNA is TGTGCCAGCAGTTTGGCAGGGGGGAACACTGAAGCTTTCTTT. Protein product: CASSLAGGNTEAFF.

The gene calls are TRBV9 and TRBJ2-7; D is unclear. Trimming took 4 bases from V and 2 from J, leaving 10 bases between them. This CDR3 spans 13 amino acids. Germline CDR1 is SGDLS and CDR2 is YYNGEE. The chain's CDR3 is CASSPPVTYEQYF. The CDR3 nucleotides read TGTGCCAGCAGCCCTCCGGTCACCTACGAGCAGTACTTC.

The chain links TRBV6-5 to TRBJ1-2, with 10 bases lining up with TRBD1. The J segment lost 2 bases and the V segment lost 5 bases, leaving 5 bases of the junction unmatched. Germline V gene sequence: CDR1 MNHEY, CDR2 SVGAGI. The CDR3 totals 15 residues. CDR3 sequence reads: CASSRPGQGNYGYTF. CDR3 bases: TGTGCCAGCAGTCGTCCGGGACAGGGGAACTATGGCTACACCTTC.

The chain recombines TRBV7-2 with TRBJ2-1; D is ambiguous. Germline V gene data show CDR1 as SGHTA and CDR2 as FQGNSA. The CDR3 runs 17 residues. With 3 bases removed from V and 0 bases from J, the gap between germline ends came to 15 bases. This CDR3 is CASSFPGGSISYNEQFF. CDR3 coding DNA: TGTGCCAGCAGCTTCCCCGGTGGCTCCATCTCCTACAATGAGCAGTTCTTC.

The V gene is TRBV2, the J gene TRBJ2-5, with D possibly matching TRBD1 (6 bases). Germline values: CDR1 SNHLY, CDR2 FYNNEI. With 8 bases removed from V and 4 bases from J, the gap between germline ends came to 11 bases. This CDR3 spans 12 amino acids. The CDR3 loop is CASEPGVETQYF. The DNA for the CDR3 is TGTGCCAGCGAACCAGGGGTAGAGACCCAGTACTTC.

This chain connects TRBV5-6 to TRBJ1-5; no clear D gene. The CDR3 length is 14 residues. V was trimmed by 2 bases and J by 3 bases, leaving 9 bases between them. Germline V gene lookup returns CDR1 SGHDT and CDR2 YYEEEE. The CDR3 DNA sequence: TGTGCCAGCAGCTTCTACCCGATCAATCAGCCCCAGCATTTT. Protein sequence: CASSFYPINQPQHF.

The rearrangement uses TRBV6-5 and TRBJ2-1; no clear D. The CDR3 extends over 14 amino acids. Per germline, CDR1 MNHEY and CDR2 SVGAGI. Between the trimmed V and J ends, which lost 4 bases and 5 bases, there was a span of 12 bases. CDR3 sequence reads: CASSLSAADNEQFF. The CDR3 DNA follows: TGTGCCAGCAGTTTGTCGGCAGCCGACAATGAGCAGTTCTTC.

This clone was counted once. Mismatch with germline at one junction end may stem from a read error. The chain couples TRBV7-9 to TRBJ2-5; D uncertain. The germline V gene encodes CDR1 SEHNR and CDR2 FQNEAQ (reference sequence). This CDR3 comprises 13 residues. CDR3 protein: CASSLPVQDTQYF. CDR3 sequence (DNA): TGTGCCAGCAGCTTGCCGGTACAAGATACCCAGTACTTC. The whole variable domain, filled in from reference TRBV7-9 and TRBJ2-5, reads DTGVSQNPRHKITKRGQNVTFRCDPISEHNRLYWYRQTLGQGPEFLTYFQNEAQLEKSRLLSDRFSAERPKGSFSTLEIQRTEQGDSAMYLCASSLPVQDTQYFGPGTRLLVL.

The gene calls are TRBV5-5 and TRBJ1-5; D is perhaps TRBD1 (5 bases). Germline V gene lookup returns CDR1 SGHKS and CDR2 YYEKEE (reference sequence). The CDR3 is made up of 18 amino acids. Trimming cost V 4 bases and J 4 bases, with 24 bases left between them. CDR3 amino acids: CASSTTDSLGDLNQPQHF. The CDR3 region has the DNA TGTGCCAGCAGCACAACCGACAGCTTAGGAGACCTTAATCAGCCCCAGCATTTT.